The subject of this entry is one TCR beta chain. No antigen is known for it. These data belong to a study of human T cells and chemical hapten exposure. As for the study in general: Diphenylcyclopropenone, dosed weekly to the scalp, was given to patients throughout the roughly 22-week study.

The CDR3 runs 15 residues. Germline V gene sequence: CDR1 MNHEY, CDR2 SVGEGT. With V trimmed by 5 bases and J by 4 bases, 8 bases remained unmatched. TCRdb itself ran the RACE reads through MiXCR, one entry per CDR3 protein. The sample contains roughly 180,000 distinct CDR3 sequences, roughly 14% of which appear only once. Whole-study results and caveats: Expanded TCR counts at PT1 went up together with patch test score, a positive correlation.

Time point denoted: patch test 1, 2 weeks after DPC sensitization. Treatment indicated: therapeutic diphenylcyclopropenone sensitization with weekly scalp DPC. Only after blood had been drawn was each patch test applied. The sample consisted of whole blood, taken in connection with sensitization to the hapten diphenylcyclopropenone (DPC). The chain uses TRBV6-2 or TRBV6-3 and TRBJ2-5; TRBD2 aligns across 9 bases. The sequence derives from a woman under 40 with alopecia areata. Some clones in this sample may be carry-over from other donors' samples. CDR3 coding DNA: TGTGCCAGCAGTGTAGCGGGGGAGCCGTCAGAGACCCAGTACTTC. It specifies CASSVAGEPSETQYF.